This T cell receptor (beta chain) stems from a study of T cell clusters in autoimmune cytopenias. The study, taken as a whole, reports: Active autoimmune hepatitis patients had about 3-fold fewer exclusive TRB clusters than healthy donors. Physiological T cell clusters of healthy donors were apparently absent in primary autoimmune cytopenia patients.

Some 40,000 genome equivalents of blood DNA were amplified for TRB. TRB rearrangements were amplified by touch-down multiplex PCR with mixed TRB-A/B primers. TCRdb re-called the multiplex PCR reads and catalogs CDR3 proteins one per entry, DNA excluded. This listing includes thousands of distinct CDR3 sequences. As to this clonotype: Its antigen is undetermined.

The TCR comes from a human donor with an autoimmune cytopenia, with autoimmune hepatitis or in good health (not recorded which). The sequenced sample was peripheral blood.

This CDR3 is CSARMRGGLYPGELFF. The rearrangement links TRBV20-1 to TRBJ2-2; TCRdb's D call of TRBD2 is untestable without DNA. The CDR3 has 16 amino acids. Germline V gene data show CDR1 as DFQATT and CDR2 as SNEGSKA (reference sequence).